These 17 T cell receptor beta chains were all obtained from the same sample, sequenced in a study of blood T cells in healthy people across ages. With a J-beta primer mix and a sample-barcoded 5' primer, a second PCR ran 7 to 11 cycles. TCRdb itself ran the 5' RACE reads through MiXCR, one entry per CDR3 protein. Seen here are roughly 800,000 distinct CDR3 sequences, about 62% observed once, and the top ten hold 20% to 25%. The sample comprised blood. These receptors were taken from a man aged 25 to 40 in good health.

This chain connects TRBV7-9 to TRBJ2-5; 12 nucleotides match TRBD2. Germline CDR1 reads SEHNR; CDR2 reads FQNEAQ (reference sequence). The CDR3 totals 16 residues. J lost 11 bases, V lost 4 bases, and 14 bases had no gene match. The CDR3 protein is CASSSLASGRVNEQYF. CDR3 nucleotide sequence: TGTGCCAGCAGCTCCCTAGCTAGCGGGAGGGTAAATGAGCAGTACTTC.

This clonotype was seen once. This chain links TRBV11-3 with TRBJ2-7; 7 bases fit TRBD2. After removal of 5 bases from V and 2 bases from J, the junction contained 9 bases not matched to a gene. The CDR3 has 15 residues. Germline V gives CDR1 SGHNT, CDR2 YENEEA. CDR3 DNA: TGTGCCAGCAGCACCTCGAGCGGGGATGCCTACGAGCAGTACTTC. Its translation is CASSTSSGDAYEQYF.

The chain links TRBV4-2 to TRBJ1-1, with D maybe TRBD1 (6 bases). The CDR3 loop spans 13 amino acids. Trimming removed 1 base at V and 3 bases at J, with 6 bases between. Germline V gives CDR1 LGHNA, CDR2 YNFKEQ. The CDR3 DNA follows: TGTGCCAGCAGCCAAGGGGGGCACACTGAAGCTTTCTTT. Translation gives CASSQGGHTEAFF.

The gene calls are TRBV4-3 and TRBJ2-5; TRBD1 or TRBD2 may be the D gene (5 bases each). V lost 1 base, J lost 1 base, and 19 bases lay in between. The CDR3 loop spans 18 amino acids. Germline-derived CDR1 and CDR2 are LGHNA and YSLEER. The CDR3 is CASSQVLSEGSLQETQYF. The CDR3, as DNA: TGCGCCAGCAGCCAAGTGTTGAGTGAGGGGTCCCTCCAAGAGACCCAGTACTTC.

This chain connects TRBV20-1 to TRBJ2-3; the match to TRBD2 covers 10 bases. The germline CDR1 and CDR2 sequences are DFQATT and SNEGSKA (reference sequence). V was clipped by 3 bases and J by 0 bases; unmatched bases: 15. The CDR3 is made up of 19 amino acids. CDR3 loop: CSASYSPGLATISTDTQYF. CDR3 bases: TGCAGTGCTAGTTATTCGCCGGGACTAGCGACGATAAGCACAGATACGCAGTATTTT.

In regard to this clonotype: This clone may be a read error of a much larger clone one base away. The V call is TRBV20-1, the J call TRBJ2-5; 9 bases fit TRBD2. The CDR3 sequence is 13 residues long. Germline CDR1 reads DFQATT; CDR2 reads SNEGSKA (reference sequence). V dropped 8 bases and J dropped 4; count of bases not matched to a gene: 8. The CDR3 loop reads CSTEREAVETQYF. CDR3 nucleotide sequence: TGCAGTACGGAGCGGGAGGCGGTAGAGACCCAGTACTTC.

This clonotype was observed a few times. CDR3 DNA: TGTGCCAGCAGTACCCCCTTAGCGGGAAACAATGAGCAGTTCTTC. Translation gives CASSTPLAGNNEQFF. V is TRBV12-3 or TRBV12-4 and J is TRBJ2-1, with 8 bases aligning to TRBD2. Trimming took 5 bases from V and 5 from J; bases not matched to a gene: 8. The CDR3 runs to 15 residues.

This clonotype has a handful of counts. The rearrangement links TRBV29-1 to TRBJ1-1; perhaps TRBD1 as D (5 bases). In germline, CDR1 is SQVTM, CDR2 ANQGSEA. The CDR3 sequence is 9 residues long. V was clipped by 7 bases and J by 12 bases, with 12 bases between them. Here the CDR3 DNA reads TGCAGCGCAGAAACAGGAACTTTCTTT. It translates to CSAETGTFF.

In the case of this clonotype: At one of its ends the junction is not consistent with the germline gene, which may arise from a read error. The chain uses TRBV30 and TRBJ1-3; D gene uncertain. Per the germline V gene, CDR1 is GTSNPN and CDR2 is SVGIG (reference sequence). The CDR3 length is 14 residues. The CDR3 region has the DNA TGTGCCGGGAGTGTTTACGCCTCTGGAAACACCATATATTTT. Translation: CAGSVYASGNTIYF.

This rearrangement joins TRBV5-1 to TRBJ2-3; the match to TRBD2 covers 11 bases. The CDR3 loop spans 17 amino acids. The V segment lost 2 bases and the J segment 4 bases; nucleotides outside the gene matches: 9. Germline V gene data show CDR1 as SGHRS and CDR2 as YFSETQ. Written as DNA, the CDR3 is TGCGCCAGCAGCTTTGACCCACTAGCGGGAGTTTCAGATACGCAGTATTTT. Translating it yields CASSFDPLAGVSDTQYF.

Comment on this clonotype: One end of the junction does not line up with germline, which may come from a read error. This chain uses TRBV20-1 with TRBJ2-5, with TRBD1 as a possible D gene (6 bases). Germline-derived CDR1 and CDR2 are DFQATT and SNEGSKA (reference sequence). This CDR3 spans 12 amino acids. CDR3 sequence: CSPKTGQETKYF. CDR3 sequence (DNA): TGCAGTCCGAAAACAGGGCAAGAGACCAAGTACTTC.

V and J are TRBV5-6 and TRBJ2-7; TRBD2 is a possible D gene (7 bases). Germline CDR1 SGHDT, CDR2 YYEEEE. This CDR3 has 15 residues. The germline V and J ends were trimmed by 3 bases and 1 base, with 14 bases remaining between them. In nucleotides, the CDR3 is TGTGCCAGCAGCTCGGAGGGGGGGACATCCTACGAGCAGTACTTC. It codes for CASSSEGGTSYEQYF.

To note about this clonotype: Given a much more abundant clone one base away, this may be a read error. The chain employs TRBV30 and TRBJ2-1, with D unresolved. The CDR3 is 11 amino acids. In germline, CDR1 is GTSNPN, CDR2 SVGIG (reference sequence). V shed 0 bases and J shed 9 bases, with 6 bases lying between them. CDR3 amino acids: CAWSVAGEQFF. The DNA for the CDR3 is TGTGCCTGGAGTGTAGCAGGTGAGCAGTTCTTC.

This clonotype was seen only a few times. The chain links TRBV6-1 to TRBJ1-5, with TRBD1 matching 8 bases. V shed 4 bases, J shed 5 bases, and the junction held 4 bases outside the gene matches. Per the germline V gene, CDR1 is MNHNS and CDR2 is SASEGT. CDR3 size: 14 residues. In nucleotides, the CDR3 is TGTGCCAGCAGTGGACAGGGGCTCGATCAGCCCCAGCATTTT. This codes for CASSGQGLDQPQHF.

J is TRBJ2-2 and V is TRBV20-1; perhaps TRBD1 as D (6 bases). V gave up 5 bases and J gave up 4 bases, with 17 bases separating them. CDR1 is DFQATT and CDR2 is SNEGSKA in the germline V gene (reference sequence). This CDR3 is built from 15 residues. The DNA of the CDR3 is TGCAGTGCTCACCAAACAGGGTCGGGCACCGGGGAGCTGTTTTTT. Translated, it gives CSAHQTGSGTGELFF.

The V gene is TRBV2, the J gene TRBJ2-2; 11 bases are a match to TRBD1. V trimming: 9 bases; J trimming: 0 bases; junction bases outside the gene matches: 0. CDR1 is SNHLY and CDR2 is FYNNEI in the germline V gene. The CDR3 is made up of 14 amino acids. The CDR3 loop is CARGQGANTGELFF. The DNA of the CDR3 is TGTGCCAGGGGACAGGGGGCGAACACCGGGGAGCTGTTTTTT.

In this sample, this clonotype turned up many times. The CDR3 DNA follows: TGCGCCAGCAGTGAGTCAAACTACGAGCAGTACTTC. As protein: CASSESNYEQYF. The V call is TRBV10-2, the J call TRBJ2-7; D is unresolved. V dropped 0 bases and J dropped 3 bases, with 3 bases sitting between them. This CDR3 region has 12 residues. Germline V gene sequence: CDR1 WSHSY, CDR2 SAAADI.